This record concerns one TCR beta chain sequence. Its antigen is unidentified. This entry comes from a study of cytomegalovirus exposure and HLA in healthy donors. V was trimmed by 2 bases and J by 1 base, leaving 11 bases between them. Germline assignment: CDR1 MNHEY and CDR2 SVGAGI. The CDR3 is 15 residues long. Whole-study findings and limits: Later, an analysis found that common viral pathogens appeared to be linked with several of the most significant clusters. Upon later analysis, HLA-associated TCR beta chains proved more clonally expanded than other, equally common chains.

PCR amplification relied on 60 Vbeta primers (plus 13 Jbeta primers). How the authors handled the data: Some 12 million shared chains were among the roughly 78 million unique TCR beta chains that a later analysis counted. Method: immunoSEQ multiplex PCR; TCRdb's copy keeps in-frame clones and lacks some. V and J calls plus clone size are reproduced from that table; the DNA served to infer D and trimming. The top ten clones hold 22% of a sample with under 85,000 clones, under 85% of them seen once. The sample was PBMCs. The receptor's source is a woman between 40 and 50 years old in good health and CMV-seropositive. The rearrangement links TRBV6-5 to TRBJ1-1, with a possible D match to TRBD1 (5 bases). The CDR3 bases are TGTGCCAGCAGTTACCCAGGGAGGGCGAACACTGAAGCTTTCTTT. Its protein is CASSYPGRANTEAFF.